What follows are 5 T cell receptor beta chains derived from one specimen sequenced in a study of cytotoxic CD8 clonotypes in ibrutinib-treated CLL. TCRdb keeps only in-frame clones here, not all; method: immunoSEQ multiplex PCR. Of roughly 250,000 clones listed, 70% are singletons. Sequencing was performed on PBMCs, taken after 24 months of ibrutinib treatment. The receptors shown here come from a human donor with chronic lymphocytic leukemia.

This chain uses TRBV21-1 with TRBJ1-1; the table's D call, TRBD1, was not checked against the DNA. TRBV21-1 is termed a pseudogene. This CDR3 contains 13 residues. This CDR3 is CAIWDRAQLKAFF. CDR3 nucleotides: TGTGCCATCTGGGACAGGGCGCAGTTAAAAGCTTTCTTT.

Here the CDR3 DNA reads TGCAGCGTTGAAAGTAGCGACTACGAGCAGTACTTC. Encoded protein: CSVESSDYEQYF. The chain carries TRBV29-1 and TRBJ2-7; D may be TRBD2 (5 bases). Germline V gene lookup returns CDR1 SQVTM and CDR2 ANQGSEA. The CDR3 loop spans 12 amino acids. V was pared by 2 bases and J by 3 bases, with 8 bases between.

This sequence joins TRBV29-1 and TRBJ1-4; D perhaps matches TRBD1 (5 bases). V lost 6 bases to trimming and J lost 8 bases, with 19 bases between them. CDR1 is SQVTM, CDR2 ANQGSEA, per germline. The CDR3 runs 14 residues. The CDR3 loop is CSVAGWGELEKLFF. DNA for the CDR3: TGCAGCGTAGCAGGTTGGGGGGAGCTCGAAAAACTGTTTTTT. The full variable domain, completed using reference TRBV29-1 and TRBJ1-4, is SAVISQKPSRDICQRGTSLTIQCQVDSQVTMMFWYRQQPGQSLTLIATANQGSEATYESGFVIDKFPISRPNLTFSTLTVSNMSPEDSSIYLCSVAGWGELEKLFFGSGTQLSVL.

J is TRBJ1-4 and V is TRBV9, with a weak D call TRBD1 (5 bases). Trimming stripped 3 bases from V and 6 bases from J, with 9 bases between. In germline, CDR1 is SGDLS, CDR2 YYNGEE. The CDR3 spans 13 residues. CDR3 nucleotides: TGTGCCAGCAGCGGCACCAGGGATGAAAAACTGTTTTTT. This sequence encodes CASSGTRDEKLFF.

The chain carries TRBV9 and TRBJ1-2; D gene unclear. The CDR3 extends over 14 amino acids. Germline CDR1 is SGDLS and CDR2 is YYNGEE. Trimming took off 0 bases at V and 4 bases at J, with 10 bases between the two ends. The CDR3 loop reads CASSVEGSSYGYTF. The CDR3 nucleotides are TGTGCCAGCAGCGTAGAAGGCAGTTCCTATGGCTACACCTTC.